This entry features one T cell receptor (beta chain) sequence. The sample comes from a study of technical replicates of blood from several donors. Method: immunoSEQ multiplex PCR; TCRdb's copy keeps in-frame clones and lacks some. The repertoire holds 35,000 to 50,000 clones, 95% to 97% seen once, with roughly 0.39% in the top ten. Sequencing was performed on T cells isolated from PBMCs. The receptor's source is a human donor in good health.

CDR3 amino acids: CASSSKRGLVSYEQYF. The DNA of the CDR3 is TGTGCCAGCAGCTCGAAGAGGGGACTTGTTTCCTACGAGCAGTACTTC. The chain uses TRBV13 and TRBJ2-7; maybe TRBD2 (6 bases). Per germline, CDR1 PRHDT and CDR2 FYEKMQ (reference sequence). V lost 4 bases and J lost 1, with 17 bases in between. The CDR3 consists of 16 residues.